This is a list of T cell receptor beta chains from one sample in a study of blood T cell repertoires in COVID-19. The data were produced by immunoSEQ multiplex PCR, yet TCRdb's version contains in-frame clones alone and is incomplete. The sample lists around 170,000 clones; approximately 79% were seen once. Sequences were obtained from peripheral blood. The origin of the receptors is a man aged 25 to 40 with active or convalescent COVID-19. CDR3s include the opening cysteine and the closing phenylalanine or tryptophan. The D gene is left open where the match is weak. The size entry is marked missing in some rows and otherwise reads once, few, many or a size class.

clone_size j_call v_call d_call cdr3_aa cdr3_nt
- TRBJ2-7 TRBV5-8 TRBD2 CASSRGTSGSGYYEQYF TGTGCCAGCAGCCGGGGGACTAGCGGGAGTGGATACTACGAGCAGTACTTC
- TRBJ2-3 TRBV4-1 TRBD2 CASSQVFSGLTDTQYF TGCGCCAGCAGCCAAGTTTTTAGCGGGCTCACAGATACGCAGTATTTT
- TRBJ1-4 TRBV27 - CASGESRPEKLFF TGTGCCAGCGGGGAGTCTCGGCCCGAAAAACTGTTTTTT
- TRBJ1-4 TRBV9 - CASSGEGSNSGKLFF TGTGCCAGCAGTGGAGAGGGATCCAATTCGGGAAAACTGTTTTTT
- TRBJ1-2 TRBV28 - CASSLGAGHYGYTF TGTGCCAGCAGTTTAGGCGCAGGGCACTATGGCTACACCTTC
- TRBJ1-4 TRBV24-1 - CATSVPDSHLFF TGTGCCACCTCCGTCCCGGACAGCCACCTGTTTTTT
- TRBJ2-5 TRBV25-1 - CASSEFRGEETQYF TGTGCCAGCAGTGAATTCAGGGGCGAAGAGACCCAGTACTTC
- TRBJ1-6 TRBV7-6 TRBD1 CASSPTGADNSPLHF TGTGCCAGCAGCCCGACAGGGGCCGATAATTCACCCCTCCACTTT
- TRBJ2-2 TRBV6-1 TRBD2 CASSGLAGGNTGELFF TGTGCCAGCAGTGGACTAGCGGGAGGGAACACCGGGGAGCTGTTTTTT
- TRBJ2-7 TRBV12-5 TRBD1 CASGFPARGTYEQYF TGTGCTAGTGGTTTTCCGGCCAGGGGGACCTACGAGCAGTACTTC
- TRBJ1-2 TRBV19 - CASSMRDLGGYTF TGTGCCAGTAGTATGAGGGATTTGGGTGGCTACACCTTC
few TRBJ1-2 TRBV6-5 TRBD1 CASRKTGGNGYTF TGTGCCAGCAGAAAGACAGGGGGCAATGGCTACACCTTC
- TRBJ2-3 TRBV7-8 TRBD2 CASSSGLAGVSTDTQYF TGTGCCAGCAGCTCGGGACTAGCGGGGGTCTCCACAGATACGCAGTATTTT
- TRBJ2-2 TRBV5-1 - CASSLRSPGQNTGELFF TGCGCCAGCAGCCTACGATCTCCGGGACAGAACACCGGGGAGCTGTTTTTT
- TRBJ1-6 TRBV7-9 TRBD1 CASSSGQGNSPLHF TGTGCCAGCAGCTCTGGACAGGGGAACTCACCCCTCCACTTT
- TRBJ1-2 TRBV30 - CASSQGNYGYTF TGTGCCTCGAGCCAGGGGAACTATGGCTACACCTTC
few TRBJ1-1 TRBV3-1/TRBV3-2 TRBD1 CASSPRQGYTEAFF TGTGCCAGCAGCCCCCGACAGGGATACACTGAAGCTTTCTTT
- TRBJ1-5 TRBV6-4 - CASSPTDSNQPQHF TGTGCCAGCAGCCCGACAGATAGCAATCAGCCCCAGCATTTT
few TRBJ2-4 TRBV7-3 - CASSLDGQGQNIQYF TGTGCCAGCAGCTTAGACGGCCAGGGGCAAAACATTCAGTACTTC
- TRBJ2-3 TRBV5-1 - CASRGTSTDTQYF TGCGCCAGCAGAGGGACTAGCACAGATACGCAGTATTTT
- TRBJ1-5 TRBV11-2 - CASSLEKGVSNQPQHF TGTGCCAGCAGCTTAGAGAAAGGGGTTAGCAATCAGCCCCAGCATTTT
- TRBJ1-1 TRBV3-1/TRBV3-2 - CASSQDGAGRNTEAFF TGTGCCAGCAGCCAAGATGGGGCGGGAAGGAACACTGAAGCTTTCTTT
- TRBJ2-1 TRBV4-3 - CASSQDTGYYNEQFF TGCGCCAGCAGCCAAGACACAGGATATTACAATGAGCAGTTCTTC
- TRBJ1-1 TRBV27 - CASSLSREEEAFF TGTGCCAGCAGTTTATCAAGAGAGGAGGAGGCTTTCTTT
- TRBJ1-4 TRBV18 - CASSPQTSEKLFF TGTGCCAGCTCACCACAGACAAGTGAAAAACTGTTTTTT
- TRBJ1-1 TRBV6-5 - CASSIGANTEAFF TGTGCCAGCAGTATAGGGGCGAACACTGAAGCTTTCTTT
- TRBJ1-5 TRBV7-2 - CASSLGAIQPQHF TGTGCCAGCAGCTTAGGGGCGATTCAGCCCCAGCATTTT
- TRBJ2-1 TRBV11-2 TRBD2 CASSSTSGGGNEQFF TGTGCCAGCAGCTCAACTAGCGGGGGGGGCAATGAGCAGTTCTTC
- TRBJ1-1 TRBV7-3 TRBD1 CASSSGDRNTEAFF TGTGCCAGCAGCTCCGGGGACAGGAACACTGAAGCTTTCTTT
few TRBJ2-7 TRBV10-2 TRBD2 CASSGAGGRDEQYF TGCGCCAGCAGTGGAGCGGGAGGGCGCGACGAGCAGTACTTC
- TRBJ2-1 TRBV11-2 - CASSLVPEGYNEQFF TGTGCCAGCAGCTTAGTCCCGGAGGGTTACAATGAGCAGTTCTTC
once TRBJ2-1 TRBV2 - CASRDSPSSYNEQFF TGTGCCAGCAGGGACAGCCCTAGCTCCTACAATGAGCAGTTCTTC
- TRBJ2-5 TRBV6-5 - CASSYGQLQETQYF TGTGCCAGCAGTTACGGACAGCTCCAAGAGACCCAGTACTTC
- TRBJ1-5 TRBV27 TRBD1 CASSSGTGIGQPQHF TGTGCCAGCAGTTCCGGGACAGGGATAGGTCAGCCCCAGCATTTT
- TRBJ2-1 TRBV7-6 TRBD2 CASSELPNRLANNEQFF TGTGCCAGCAGCGAACTTCCCAATAGACTAGCCAACAATGAGCAGTTCTTC
- TRBJ1-3 TRBV9 TRBD1 CASSVDRTGAGNTIYF TGTGCCAGCAGCGTAGACAGGACAGGAGCAGGAAACACCATATATTTT
- TRBJ1-3 TRBV6-5 TRBD1 CASSYSGQPGNTIYF TGTGCCAGCAGTTACTCGGGACAGCCCGGAAACACCATATATTTT
- TRBJ1-4 TRBV5-1 - CASSPLARGYNEKLFF TGCGCCAGCAGCCCCTTGGCCCGAGGTTATAATGAAAAACTGTTTTTT
- TRBJ1-1 TRBV25-1 - CASSAGEHTEAFF TGTGCCAGCAGTGCGGGGGAGCACACTGAAGCTTTCTTT
- TRBJ2-3 TRBV27 TRBD2 CASSLNIAGGTTDTQYF TGTGCCAGCAGTCTCAACATAGCGGGAGGGACGACAGATACGCAGTATTTT
- TRBJ1-3 TRBV19 TRBD1 CASSIQGQGATGNTIYF TGTGCCAGTAGTATACAGGGACAGGGGGCTACTGGAAACACCATATATTTT
- TRBJ1-5 TRBV6-5 - CASSYSITGTQPQHF TGTGCCAGCAGTTACTCGATAACAGGGACGCAGCCCCAGCATTTT
- TRBJ2-7 TRBV12-3/TRBV12-4 - CASSQSYEQYF TGTGCCAGCAGCCAATCCTACGAGCAGTACTTC
- TRBJ2-2 TRBV19 TRBD2 CASTQLAGGGTGELFF TGTGCCAGTACCCAACTAGCGGGAGGGGGGACCGGGGAGCTGTTTTTT
- TRBJ2-3 TRBV14 TRBD1 CASRDRVSTDTQYF TGTGCCAGCAGGGACAGGGTGAGCACAGATACGCAGTATTTT
- TRBJ1-5 TRBV6-5 TRBD1 CASSYSPTGGSQPQHF TGTGCCAGCAGTTACTCGCCCACAGGGGGCTCTCAGCCCCAGCATTTT
- TRBJ1-3 TRBV7-9 TRBD1 CASSPQGASGNTIYF TGTGCCAGCAGCCCTCAGGGGGCATCTGGAAACACCATATATTTT